The next 29 T cell receptor beta chains were all read from a single sample in a study of beta chain features in type 1 diabetes. The investigators reverse transcribed all of the isolated RNA, so they sequenced expressed TCRB transcripts. The method was immunoSEQ multiplex PCR; TCRdb's version includes in-frame clones alone and lacks a portion of them. The sample yields about 900,000 clones, roughly 16% seen once. Sequences were obtained from naive CD4+ T cells from blood. The receptors were sampled from a woman in her late teens or twenties in good health.

This clone was seen more than once but under ten times. The chain combines TRBV19 with TRBJ1-5, with 11 bases matching TRBD1. Germline values: CDR1 LNHDA, CDR2 SQIVND (reference sequence). The CDR3 is made up of 15 amino acids. The V and J ends lost 7 bases and 2 bases, in that order; junction bases with no gene match: 4. CDR3 residues: CASKDRGPGNQPQHF. CDR3 in DNA: TGTGCCAGTAAGGACAGGGGGCCTGGCAATCAGCCCCAGCATTTT.

This CDR3 is CASSVVSGGYNEQFF. In DNA form, the CDR3 reads TGTGCCAGCAGCGTAGTGTCGGGAGGATACAATGAGCAGTTCTTC. The rearrangement links TRBV9 to TRBJ2-1; TRBD2 agrees at 7 bases. Germline CDR1 and CDR2: SGDLS and YYNGEE. CDR3 length equals 15 residues. With V trimmed by 0 bases and J by 4 bases, 4 bases remained unmatched.

This chain uses TRBV28 with TRBJ1-1; D may be TRBD1 (6 bases). This CDR3 is built from 14 residues. Germline CDR1 is MDHEN and CDR2 is SYDVKM. V gave up 7 bases and J gave up 0 bases, with 12 bases separating them. CDR3 sequence (DNA): TGTGCCAGCAATACACAGGGTATGAACACTGAAGCTTTCTTT. This encodes CASNTQGMNTEAFF.

This clone has just a few counts. The chain combines TRBV21-1 with TRBJ2-5; TRBD1, as called in the table, went unchecked against the DNA. TRBV21-1 is listed as a pseudogene. The CDR3 runs to 14 residues. The CDR3 loop is CASSSPGAEETQYF. DNA for the CDR3: TGTGCCAGCAGCAGCCCAGGGGCAGAAGAGACCCAGTACTTC.

Concerning this clone itself: The sample has other DNA sequences that encode this CDR3 too. The chain has TRBV5-1 and TRBJ2-7; TRBD1 matches 7 bases. V gave up 4 bases and J gave up 0 bases; unmatched junction bases: 4. CDR1 and CDR2 (germline): SGHRS, YFSETQ. The CDR3 contains 14 residues. The CDR3 spells CASSPGDSSYEQYF. The CDR3 coding sequence is TGCGCCAGCAGCCCAGGGGACAGCTCCTACGAGCAGTACTTC.

This clone was seen only a few times. The V call is TRBV7-2, the J call TRBJ1-4; TRBD1 matches at 10 bases. This CDR3 spans 14 amino acids. Germline V gene lookup returns CDR1 SGHTA and CDR2 FQGNSA. The V and J ends lost 6 bases and 6 bases, in that order; junction bases with no gene match: 4. This chain's CDR3 is CASSRGQGDEKLFF. DNA for the CDR3: TGTGCCAGCAGTCGAGGACAGGGGGATGAAAAACTGTTTTTT.

This clone was counted only a few times. V is TRBV18 and J is TRBJ1-1, with D unclear. The CDR3 is 15 residues long. Germline loops: CDR1 KGHSH, CDR2 LQKENI. Trimming pared 4 bases from V and 2 bases from J, leaving 14 bases between. The CDR3 loop is CASSLGSRTNTEAFF. The CDR3 region has the DNA TGTGCCAGCTCACTCGGGTCCAGAACTAACACTGAAGCTTTCTTT.

This clone was seen more than once but under ten times. The chain joins TRBV5-4 to TRBJ1-2, with D tentatively TRBD1 (5 bases). V was trimmed by 3 bases and J by 8 bases, leaving 14 bases between them. From germline, CDR1 is SGHNT and CDR2 YYREEE (reference sequence). CDR3 length: 13 residues. The CDR3 here is CASSSSGRKGYTF. The CDR3 DNA is TGTGCCAGCAGCTCCTCGGGACGGAAGGGCTACACCTTC.

The rearrangement links TRBV27 to TRBJ2-3, with TRBD2 as a possible D gene (6 bases). The CDR3 sequence is 15 residues long. The germline CDR1 and CDR2 sequences are MNHEY and SMNVEV (reference sequence). Trimming took 5 bases from V and 5 from J, leaving 17 bases between them. The CDR3 nucleotides are TGTGCCAGCAGTCCCCGGGACTGGTCTGGAGATACGCAGTATTTT. Translating gives CASSPRDWSGDTQYF.

This clone was seen only a few times. This sequence joins TRBV11-2 and TRBJ2-1, with TRBD2 matching 11 bases. Trimming removed 4 bases from V and 9 bases from J; junction bases left unmatched: 8. The CDR3 spans 15 residues. The germline V gene has CDR1 SGHAT and CDR2 FQNNGV. DNA for the CDR3: TGTGCCAGCAGCTCATTAGCGGGAGGGCATATTGAGCAGTTCTTC. It encodes CASSSLAGGHIEQFF.

The chain links TRBV20-1 to TRBJ2-1; TRBD2 agrees at 8 bases. V lost 6 bases and J lost 10; bases outside the gene matches: 2. The CDR3 sequence is 10 residues long. The germline CDR1 and CDR2 sequences are DFQATT and SNEGSKA (reference sequence). CDR3 loop: CSAEREEQFF. CDR3 DNA sequence: TGCAGTGCGGAGCGGGAGGAGCAGTTCTTC.

The chain is built from TRBV28 and TRBJ2-7, with D perhaps being TRBD1 or TRBD2 (5 bases each). CDR1 MDHEN and CDR2 SYDVKM come from the germline V gene. V was trimmed by 5 bases and J by 6 bases, leaving 14 bases between them. This CDR3 region has 13 residues. This CDR3 is CASSRGDQVEQYF. The DNA of the CDR3 is TGTGCCAGCAGTAGGGGAGATCAGGTCGAGCAGTACTTC.

The count of this clone is one. This chain connects TRBV5-1 to TRBJ1-2; a possible D gene is TRBD1 (5 bases). The V gene's germline CDR1 is SGHRS and CDR2 YFSETQ. The ends were cut back, 4 bases at V and 4 bases at J, with 8 bases in the middle. There are 12 residues in the CDR3. As DNA, the CDR3 is TGCGCCAGCAGCCCGGGACTCTATGGCTACACCTTC. This codes for CASSPGLYGYTF. Full variable domain (missing parts from reference TRBV5-1 and TRBJ1-2): KAGVTQTPRYLIKTRGQQVTLSCSPISGHRSVSWYQQTPGQGLQFLFEYFSETQRNKGNFPGRFSGRQFSNSRSEMNVSTLELGDSALYLCASSPGLYGYTFGSGTRLTVV.

The chain combines TRBV4-2 with TRBJ2-1; D is perhaps TRBD1 (6 bases). Germline CDR1 LGHNA, CDR2 YNFKEQ. The CDR3 sequence is 14 residues long. V lost 0 bases and J 16 bases, leaving 19 bases between the germline ends. In DNA form, the CDR3 reads TGTGCCAGCAGCCAAGATACAGGGCCATCCCCCCCATTCTTC. It encodes CASSQDTGPSPPFF.

V gene TRBV28 combines with J gene TRBJ2-7; D not resolved. CDR1 MDHEN and CDR2 SYDVKM come from the germline V gene. Trimming stripped 2 bases from V and 5 bases from J, with 10 bases between. This CDR3 has 13 residues. CDR3 residues: CASSLPNLNEQYF. DNA of the CDR3: TGTGCCAGCAGTTTACCTAATCTCAACGAGCAGTACTTC.

The chain combines TRBV11-2 with TRBJ2-7; D perhaps matches TRBD2 (6 bases). V was shortened by 5 bases and J by 4 bases, with 15 bases between the two germline ends. The germline V gene encodes CDR1 SGHAT and CDR2 FQNNGV. The CDR3 has 14 residues. The CDR3 coding sequence is TGTGCCAGCAGCCCGGGACTCGTTGAATACGAGCAGTACTTC. Residues: CASSPGLVEYEQYF.

The CDR3 DNA reads as TGTGCCAGCAGCGCGGGCAGGGTAGTGGCCAAAAACATTCAGTACTTC. It translates to CASSAGRVVAKNIQYF. The chain links TRBV7-8 to TRBJ2-4; D might be TRBD1 or TRBD2, each matching 5 bases. CDR3 length: 16 residues. Trimming shortened V by 5 bases and J by 1 base, and 15 bases separated the two germline ends. Germline CDR1 reads SGHVS; CDR2 reads FQNEAQ.

The genes are TRBV6-6 and TRBJ2-7; 8 nucleotides align to TRBD2. This CDR3 comprises 14 residues. Germline CDR1 and CDR2: MNHNY and SVGAGI (reference sequence). J was trimmed by 5 bases and V by 6 bases; bases with no gene match: 9. CDR3 nucleotides: TGTGCCAGCAGGACGGGAGGGCCTCGGGACGAGCAGTACTTC. Protein sequence: CASRTGGPRDEQYF.

The chain combines TRBV4-2 with TRBJ1-1, with D maybe TRBD1 (5 bases). V lost 0 bases and J 8 bases, leaving 13 bases between the germline ends. This CDR3 has 14 residues. CDR1 is LGHNA and CDR2 is YNFKEQ in the germline V gene. CDR3 nucleotides: TGTGCCAGCAGCCAAGAGAGTGGGGAGGGGGAAGCTTTCTTT. Encoded protein: CASSQESGEGEAFF.

This chain joins TRBV2 and TRBJ1-3; a weak D match, TRBD1 (5 bases). Trimming stripped 4 bases from V and 2 bases from J, with 12 bases between. Germline V CDR1 and CDR2: SNHLY, FYNNEI. The length of the CDR3 is 15 residues. This CDR3 is CASSGTGGAGNTIYF. Written as DNA, the CDR3 is TGTGCCAGCAGTGGAACTGGGGGAGCTGGAAACACCATATATTTT. The full variable domain, rest sourced from reference TRBV2 and TRBJ1-3, is EPEVTQTPSHQVTQMGQEVILRCVPISNHLYFYWYRQILGQKVEFLVSFYNNEISEKSEIFDDQFSVERPDGSNFTLKIRSTKLEDSAMYFCASSGTGGAGNTIYFGEGSWLTVV.

This chain connects TRBV5-4 to TRBJ2-5; 9 positions match TRBD2. This CDR3 has 16 residues. With V trimmed by 4 bases and J by 0 bases, 7 bases remained unmatched. Germline CDR1 and CDR2: SGHNT and YYREEE (reference sequence). The CDR3 bases are TGTGCCAGCAGCCCCGCCCTAGCGGGACACCAAGAGACCCAGTACTTC. It encodes CASSPALAGHQETQYF.

The J gene is TRBJ2-1, the V gene TRBV11-3; D perhaps matches TRBD2 (6 bases). The CDR3 totals 13 residues. V was shortened by 5 bases and J by 5 bases, with 10 bases between the two germline ends. Looked up from germline, CDR1 is SGHNT and CDR2 is YENEEA. CDR3 protein: CASSVGTDNEQFF. The DNA of the CDR3 is TGTGCCAGCAGCGTCGGGACTGACAATGAGCAGTTCTTC.

The J gene is TRBJ1-4, the V gene TRBV2; D call uncertain. The CDR3 is 13 residues long. CDR1 is SNHLY and CDR2 is FYNNEI in the germline V gene. With 8 bases removed from V and 8 bases from J, the gap between germline ends came to 15 bases. In nucleotides, the CDR3 is TGTGCCAGCGTGCGGGCGAGGAAAGAAAAACTGTTTTTT. Its protein product is CASVRARKEKLFF.

V is TRBV7-2 and J is TRBJ2-7; 7 nucleotides line up with TRBD2. The V gene end was trimmed by 4 bases and the J gene end by 2 bases; junction bases not matched to a gene: 8. Germline CDR1 reads SGHTA; CDR2 reads FQGNSA. CDR3 size: 15 residues. CDR3 coding DNA: TGTGCCAGCAGCTACCGGGTAGCGGGCCCCTACGAGCAGTACTTC. Protein product: CASSYRVAGPYEQYF.

This clone was seen many times. J is TRBJ2-4 and V is TRBV15; D remains unclear. The CDR3 totals 12 residues. Trimming shortened V by 9 bases and J by 5 bases, and 11 bases separated the two germline ends. Germline CDR1 and CDR2: LNHNV and YYDKDF (reference sequence). The CDR3 nucleotides read TGTGCCACGGCACGGGCGGAAAACATTCAGTACTTC. It codes for CATARAENIQYF.

The chain combines TRBV11-2 with TRBJ1-1, with D possibly being TRBD1 (6 bases). CDR1 is SGHAT, CDR2 FQNNGV, per germline. The CDR3 extends over 16 amino acids. V gave up 5 bases and J gave up 0 bases, with 16 bases separating them. In DNA form, the CDR3 reads TGTGCCAGCAGCCCGAGAAGCAGGGGATTGAACACTGAAGCTTTCTTT. It is translated as CASSPRSRGLNTEAFF.

This chain connects TRBV28 to TRBJ1-2, with D perhaps matching TRBD1 (5 bases). This CDR3 region has 13 residues. Deletions cut 7 bases from V and 6 bases from J, with 15 bases between. Germline V gene sequence: CDR1 MDHEN, CDR2 SYDVKM. CDR3 nucleotide sequence: TGTGCCAGCACCCATGGAAGGGGCGATGGCTACACCTTC. This encodes CASTHGRGDGYTF.

The chain employs TRBV5-4 and TRBJ2-2; 8 nucleotides agree with TRBD2. In germline, CDR1 is SGHNT, CDR2 YYREEE (reference sequence). The CDR3 sequence is 19 residues long. V gave up 3 bases and J gave up 6 bases; unmatched junction bases: 19. Written as DNA, the CDR3 is TGTGCCAGCAGCTCTCTAGGCGCGGCGGGAGGATCTTGGGCCGGGGAGCTGTTTTTT. Protein product: CASSSLGAAGGSWAGELFF. Full variable domain (missing parts from reference TRBV5-4 and TRBJ2-2): ETGVTQSPTHLIKTRGQQVTLRCSSQSGHNTVSWYQQALGQGPQFIFQYYREEENGRGNFPPRFSGLQFPNYSSELNVNALELDDSALYLCASSSLGAAGGSWAGELFFGEGSRLTVL.

CDR3 bases: TGCGCCAGCAGCTTGGTTTCCCAGGGGGAAAAGACCCAGTACTTC. The encoded protein is CASSLVSQGEKTQYF. V and J are TRBV5-1 and TRBJ2-5, with 7 positions matching TRBD1. The CDR3 extends over 15 amino acids. Germline-derived CDR1 and CDR2 are SGHRS and YFSETQ. J was trimmed by 6 bases and V by 0 bases; bases with no gene match: 8.